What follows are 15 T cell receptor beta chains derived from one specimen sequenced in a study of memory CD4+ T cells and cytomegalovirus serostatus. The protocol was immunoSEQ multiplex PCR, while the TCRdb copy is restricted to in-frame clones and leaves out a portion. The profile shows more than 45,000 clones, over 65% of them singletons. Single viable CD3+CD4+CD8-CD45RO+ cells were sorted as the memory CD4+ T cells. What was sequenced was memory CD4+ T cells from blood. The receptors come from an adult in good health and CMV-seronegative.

The CDR3 sequence is CSVGDREDQPQHF. The CDR3 DNA reads as TGCAGCGTAGGGGACAGAGAAGATCAGCCCCAGCATTTT. This chain links TRBV29-1 with TRBJ1-5, with TRBD1 matching 7 bases. This CDR3 is 13 amino acids long. The ends lost 6 bases at V and 5 bases at J; junction bases unmatched: 7. The germline gives CDR1 SQVTM, CDR2 ANQGSEA.

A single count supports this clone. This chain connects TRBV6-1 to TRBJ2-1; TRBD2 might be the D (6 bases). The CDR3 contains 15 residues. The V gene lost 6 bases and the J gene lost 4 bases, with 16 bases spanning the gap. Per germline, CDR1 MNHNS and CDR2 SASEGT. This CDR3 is CASSETGGAYNEQFF. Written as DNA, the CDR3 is TGTGCCAGCAGCGAAACAGGCGGGGCTTACAATGAGCAGTTCTTC.

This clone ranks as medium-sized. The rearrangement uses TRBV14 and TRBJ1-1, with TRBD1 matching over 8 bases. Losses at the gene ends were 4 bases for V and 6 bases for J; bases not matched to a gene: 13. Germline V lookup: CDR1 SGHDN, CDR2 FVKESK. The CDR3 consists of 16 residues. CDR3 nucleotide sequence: TGTGCCAGCAGCCTCCGGACAGGGCAAGGACACTCTGAAGCTTTCTTT. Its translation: CASSLRTGQGHSEAFF.

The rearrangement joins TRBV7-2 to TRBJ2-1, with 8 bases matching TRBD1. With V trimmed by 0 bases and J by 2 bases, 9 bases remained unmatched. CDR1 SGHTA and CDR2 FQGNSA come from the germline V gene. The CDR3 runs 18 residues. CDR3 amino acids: CASSLANWRQGTYNEQFF. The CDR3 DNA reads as TGTGCCAGCAGCTTAGCGAATTGGAGACAGGGGACCTACAATGAGCAGTTCTTC. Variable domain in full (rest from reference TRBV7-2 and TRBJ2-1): GAGVSQSPSNKVTEKGKDVELRCDPISGHTALYWYRQSLGQGLEFLIYFQGNSAPDKSGLPSDRFSAERTGGSVSTLTIQRTQQEDSAVYLCASSLANWRQGTYNEQFFGPGTRLTVL.

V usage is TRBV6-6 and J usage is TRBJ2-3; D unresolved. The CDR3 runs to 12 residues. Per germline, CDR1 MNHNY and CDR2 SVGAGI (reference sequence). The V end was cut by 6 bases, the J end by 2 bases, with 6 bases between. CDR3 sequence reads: CASSLYTDTQYF. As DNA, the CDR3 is TGTGCCAGCAGCCTTTACACAGATACGCAGTATTTT.

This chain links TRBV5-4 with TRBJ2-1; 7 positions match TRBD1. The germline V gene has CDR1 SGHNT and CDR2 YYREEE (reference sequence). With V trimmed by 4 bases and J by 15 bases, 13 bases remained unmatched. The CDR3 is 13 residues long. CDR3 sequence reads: CASSGLPGGQWFF. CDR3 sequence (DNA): TGTGCCAGCAGCGGACTTCCAGGGGGTCAGTGGTTCTTC.

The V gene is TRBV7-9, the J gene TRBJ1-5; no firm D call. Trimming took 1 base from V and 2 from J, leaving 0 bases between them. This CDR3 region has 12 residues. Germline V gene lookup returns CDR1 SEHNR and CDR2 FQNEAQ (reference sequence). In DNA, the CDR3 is TGTGCCAGCAGCTTAGGCAATCAGCCCCAGCATTTT. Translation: CASSLGNQPQHF.

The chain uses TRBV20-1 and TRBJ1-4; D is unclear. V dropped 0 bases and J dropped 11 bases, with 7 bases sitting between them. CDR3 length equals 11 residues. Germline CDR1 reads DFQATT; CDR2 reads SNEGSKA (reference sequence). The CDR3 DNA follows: TGCAGTGCTAGAGATTTGAGGAAACTGTTTTTT. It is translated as CSARDLRKLFF.

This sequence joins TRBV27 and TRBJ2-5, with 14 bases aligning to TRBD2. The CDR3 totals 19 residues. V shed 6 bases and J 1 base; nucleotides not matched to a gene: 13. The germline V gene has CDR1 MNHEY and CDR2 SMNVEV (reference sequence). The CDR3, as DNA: TGTGCCAGCAGGGGCCGGGTGGGACTAGCGGGGGACCCCCAAGAGACCCAGTACTTC. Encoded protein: CASRGRVGLAGDPQETQYF.

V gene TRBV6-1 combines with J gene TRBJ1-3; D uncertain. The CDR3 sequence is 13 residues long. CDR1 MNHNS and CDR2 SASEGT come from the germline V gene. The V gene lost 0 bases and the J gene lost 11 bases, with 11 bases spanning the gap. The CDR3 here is CASSEAKRPPIYF. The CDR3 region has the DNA TGTGCCAGCAGTGAAGCGAAGAGGCCCCCCATATATTTT.

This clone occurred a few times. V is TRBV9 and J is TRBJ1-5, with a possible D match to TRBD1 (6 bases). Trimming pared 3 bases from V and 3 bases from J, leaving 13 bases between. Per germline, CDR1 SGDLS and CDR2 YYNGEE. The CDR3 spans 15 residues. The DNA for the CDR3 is TGTGCCAGCAGCGGGGGGGCAACCTACAATCAGCCCCAGCATTTT. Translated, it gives CASSGGATYNQPQHF.

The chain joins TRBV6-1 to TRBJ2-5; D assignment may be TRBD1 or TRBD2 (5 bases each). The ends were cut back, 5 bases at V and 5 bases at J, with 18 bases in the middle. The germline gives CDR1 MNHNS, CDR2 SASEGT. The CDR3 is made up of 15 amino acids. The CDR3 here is CASSSMSEGRETQYF. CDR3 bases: TGTGCCAGCAGTTCCATGAGTGAGGGGCGCGAGACCCAGTACTTC.

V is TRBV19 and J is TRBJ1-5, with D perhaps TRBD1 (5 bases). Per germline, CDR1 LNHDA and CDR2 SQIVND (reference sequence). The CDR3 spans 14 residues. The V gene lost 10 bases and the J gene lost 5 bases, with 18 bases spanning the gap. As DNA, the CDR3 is TGTGCCACCTGGCCGGGGGGTCAGCATCAGCCCCAGCATTTT. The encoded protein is CATWPGGQHQPQHF.

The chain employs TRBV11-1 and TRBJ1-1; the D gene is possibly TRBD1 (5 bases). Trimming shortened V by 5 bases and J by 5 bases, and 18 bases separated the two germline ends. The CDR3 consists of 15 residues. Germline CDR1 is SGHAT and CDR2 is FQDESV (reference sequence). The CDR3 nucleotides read TGTGCCAGCAGCCCAAACAGGTTTGGAAGTACTGAAGCTTTCTTT. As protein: CASSPNRFGSTEAFF.

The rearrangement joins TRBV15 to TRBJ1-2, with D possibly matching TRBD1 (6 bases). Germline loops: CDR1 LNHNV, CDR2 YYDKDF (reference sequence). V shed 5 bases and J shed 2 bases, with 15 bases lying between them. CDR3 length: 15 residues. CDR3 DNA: TGTGCCACCAGCTCTCGGGGGGCACAAAACTATGGCTACACCTTC. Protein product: CATSSRGAQNYGYTF.